This T cell receptor beta chain was sequenced during a study of shared clonotypes between healthy human individuals (TCRdb year 2020). With regard to the full study: A couple of women and a few men aged 18 to 49 years were included in the cohort. The study deeply sequenced blood TCR repertoires of five healthy adults to estimate repertoire size and the extent of clonotype sharing between individuals. For each donor, CD4 naive and CD4 memory were each run on three plates, CD8 naive on two plates, and CD8 memory on one plate. Different laboratories and diverse techniques were used to prepare libraries and sequence TCR repertoires, to increase sequencing depth and limit assay-specific biases. Per donor, leukapheresis produced somewhere between about 0.94 and 9 billion PBMCs.

For this clone: The specificity of this receptor is unknown. No much larger clone exists at a distance of one base, and base qualities are not known.

Inclusive of the bounding cysteine and phenylalanine, the CDR3 is 16 residues long. Left in the record is the CDR3 DNA by itself, 48 bases read in frame from the first base. Based on the germline V gene, the CDR1 and CDR2 sequences are SGHAT and FQNNGV. Trimming accounts for 3 bases at V and 6 bases at J, while the number of junction bases matched to no gene is 12. TCR CDR3 regions were amplified from genomic DNA by multiplex PCR using the deep immunoSEQ assay. Extracted genomic DNA from each cell subset was distributed evenly across all wells of several immunoSEQ 96-well plates, and each plate was treated as a replicate. For sorted subsets, approximately 210 ng of genomic DNA, equivalent to 30,000 or so T cell genomes, went into each replicate PCR. Purified libraries were quantified with a Qubit 3.0 fluorometer, sized on a Bioanalyzer 2100, and re-quantified with the KAPA Library Quantification kit. Every immunoSEQ 96-well plate was sequenced on a dedicated single-read 150-cycle Illumina NextSeq 550 flow cell. The original pipeline was this. Because the immunoSEQ output included only junctional sequences and no quality scores, the filtering could not be the same as the filtering used for full-length reads. To assign V/J genes and CDR3, sequences were annotated using PyIR, a Python wrapper for IgBLAST v1.9, with IMGT germline references. Reads with weak V/J assignments (E-value above 1e-6), missing CDR3, stop codons, out-of-frame junctions, or ambiguous translated residues were removed. V3J clonotypes were defined by identical inferred V gene, J gene, and CDR3 amino acid sequence. Percentage overlap between repertoires was calculated by dividing the number of shared unique clonotypes by the size of the smaller repertoire. Repertoire richness was assessed with RTK rarefaction, the Chao1 estimator, and Recon v2.1 estimates of unobserved clonotypes. Generation probabilities for all TCRbeta clonotypes obtained by the gDNA method from several donors were computed using OLGA. TCRdb holds this immuneACCESS table with in-frame rearrangements only. Some clones are missing; in checked studies, unresolved V genes explain under half, and the rest has no known cause. That table supplies the V and J calls and clone size; D and trimming were determined from the DNA. Within this sample are about 2.1 million clones, with just over 90% of them counted one time only. The ten largest clones represent around 1.7% of the sample.

CD8 naive samples were obtained by positive selection for CCR7 among CD45RO-negative cells, yielding a CD45RA+CCR7+ population from which TemRA cells were excluded. Healthy HIV-negative adults with no recently reported acute infections or vaccinations were included as donors. All donors were Caucasian adults living in Nashville, Tennessee, USA. Blood was obtained by leukapheresis, after which PBMCs were separated by Ficoll-Histopaque density gradient centrifugation and cryopreserved in liquid nitrogen vapor phase. Analytical flow cytometry was used to check the purity and quantity of each magnetically sorted T cell population. Each sorted fraction had its genomic DNA isolated and then quantified by UV absorbance on a Nanodrop 2000c. Results the study describes overall, beyond this receptor: Higher generation probabilities were observed for clonotypes shared by all four sorted-subset donors than for non-shared clonotypes. Pairwise subsampling indicated that sequencing depth was expected to affect the degree of clonotype sharing among donors. Sharing across four donors was observed for about 4.8% of naive CD4, 3.5% of naive CD8, 2% to 2.5% of memory CD4, and about 0.39% of memory CD8 clonotypes. The genetic and exposure-history diversity represented was limited by the small number of donors. Even with the large sequencing depth, rarefaction of the sorted-subset datasets indicated that sequencing was incomplete. Naive subsets generally had larger estimated clonotype richness than memory subsets. Sampling was restricted to blood, and TCR repertoires in tissues likely differ from the TCR repertoires found in blood.

The source is a man aged 18 to 35 in good health. Some clones in this sample may be carry-over from other donors' samples. The sequenced material came from naive CD8+ T cells from PBMCs. In light of the paper, this sample's cell subset or site label describes: CD45RA+CCR7+. The sequence is built from TRBV11-2 and TRBJ2-7, with 9 central nucleotides matching TRBD1. At the DNA level, the sequence is TGTGCCAGCAGCTTTTTCACGGGACAGGGATCGGGCGAGCAGTACTTC. Translated, this is CASSFFTGQGSGEQYF.